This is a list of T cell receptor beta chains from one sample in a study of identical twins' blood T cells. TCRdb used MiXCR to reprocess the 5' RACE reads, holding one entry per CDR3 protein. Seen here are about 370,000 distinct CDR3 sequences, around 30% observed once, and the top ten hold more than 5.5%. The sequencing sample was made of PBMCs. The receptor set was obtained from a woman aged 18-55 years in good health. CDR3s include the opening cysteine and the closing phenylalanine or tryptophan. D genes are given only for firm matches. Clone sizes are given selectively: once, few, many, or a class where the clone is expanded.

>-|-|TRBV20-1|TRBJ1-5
CSAMHPGTEYGNQPQHF
TGCAGTGCCATGCACCCCGGGACCGAATATGGGAATCAGCCCCAGCATTTT
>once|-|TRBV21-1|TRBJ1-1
CASSKAPQGQGNTEAFF
TGTGCCAGCAGCAAAGCGCCCCAGGGGCAGGGAAACACTGAAGCTTTCTTT
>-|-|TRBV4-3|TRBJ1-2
CASSPGTFDGYTF
TGCGCCAGCAGTCCCGGGACATTTGATGGCTACACCTTC
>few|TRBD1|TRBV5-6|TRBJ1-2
CASSWGTGGVRYGYTF
TGTGCCAGCAGCTGGGGGACAGGGGGCGTTCGCTATGGCTACACCTTC
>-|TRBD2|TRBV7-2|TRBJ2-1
CASSLTAGGTNEQFF
TGTGCCAGCAGCTTAACGGCGGGAGGGACTAATGAGCAGTTCTTC
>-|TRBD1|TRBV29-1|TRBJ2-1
CSVRDSLIFF
TGCAGCGTGAGGGACAGTCTGATTTTCTTC
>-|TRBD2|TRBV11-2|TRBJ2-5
CASNSNRAGQETQYF
TGTGCCAGCAACTCAAACAGAGCGGGACAAGAGACCCAGTACTTC
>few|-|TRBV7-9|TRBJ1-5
CASSPLMGTRNQPQHF
TGTGCCAGCAGTCCCCTGATGGGGACCCGCAATCAGCCCCAGCATTTT
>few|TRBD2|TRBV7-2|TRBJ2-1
CASRPPSGGVSEQFF
TGTGCCAGCAGACCCCCCAGCGGGGGAGTTAGTGAGCAGTTCTTC
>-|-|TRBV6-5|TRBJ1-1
CASMTGTQNTEALF
TGTGCCAGCATGACCGGTACACAGAACACTGAAGCTTTATTT
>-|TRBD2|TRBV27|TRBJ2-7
CASSYLASGDYEQYF
TGTGCCAGCAGCTATTTGGCTAGCGGGGATTACGAGCAGTACTTC
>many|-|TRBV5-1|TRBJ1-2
CASSFSSGASDYGYTF
TGCGCCAGCAGCTTTTCTTCAGGGGCTTCGGACTATGGCTACACCTTC
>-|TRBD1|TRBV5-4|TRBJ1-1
CASSKARGQVNTEASF
TGTGCCAGCAGCAAGGCGAGGGGGCAGGTGAACACTGAAGCTTCCTTT
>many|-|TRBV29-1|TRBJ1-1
CSVEDYSVGENTEAFF
TGCAGCGTTGAAGATTACTCGGTGGGGGAGAACACTGAAGCTTTCTTT
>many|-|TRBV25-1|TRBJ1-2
CASSESLSDYGYTF
TGTGCCAGCAGTGAAAGCCTTTCGGACTATGGCTACACCTTC
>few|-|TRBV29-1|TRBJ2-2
CSVVGPTGELFF
TGCAGCGTTGTCGGACCAACCGGGGAGCTGTTTTTT
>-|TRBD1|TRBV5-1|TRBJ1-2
CASSPGGFVHGYTF
TGCGCCAGCAGCCCAGGGGGGTTCGTGCATGGCTACACCTTC
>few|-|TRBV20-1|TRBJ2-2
CSARDLYTGELFF
TGCAGTGCTAGAGATCTCTACACCGGGGAGCTGTTTTTT
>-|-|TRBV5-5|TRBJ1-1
CASSQDGSTEAFF
TGTGCCAGCAGCCAGGACGGGAGCACTGAAGCTTTCTTT
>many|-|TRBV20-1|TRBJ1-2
CSARLPGIGYTF
TGCAGTGCTCGGTTACCAGGGATCGGCTACACCTTC
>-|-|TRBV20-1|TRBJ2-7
CSARRKTGGLYEQYF
TGCAGTGCTAGGAGAAAGACTGGCGGCCTATACGAGCAGTACTTC
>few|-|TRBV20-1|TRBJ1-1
CSAYRDMNTEVFF
TGCAGTGCTTACAGGGACATGAACACTGAAGTTTTCTTT
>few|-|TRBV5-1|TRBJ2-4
CASSLAQGVKNIQYF
TGCGCCAGCAGCTTGGCACAGGGAGTCAAAAACATTCAGTACTTC
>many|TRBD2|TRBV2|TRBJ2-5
CASITSGTRKYF
TGTGCCAGCATTACCTCCGGGACTAGGAAGTACTTC
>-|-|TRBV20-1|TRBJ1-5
CSAKGLRGESNQPQHF
TGCAGTGCAAAGGGACTCCGGGGGGAAAGCAATCAGCCCCAGCATTTT
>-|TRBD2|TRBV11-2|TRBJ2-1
CASSLWTSGGEEAEQFF
TGTGCCAGCAGCCTATGGACTAGCGGGGGGGAGGAGGCTGAGCAGTTCTTC
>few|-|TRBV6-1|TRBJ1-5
CASTIRRDYHQPQHF
TGTGCCAGTACCATACGCCGGGACTACCATCAGCCCCAGCATTTT
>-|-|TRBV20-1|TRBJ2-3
CSAEVITDTQYF
TGCAGTGCTGAAGTTATAACAGATACGCAGTATTTT
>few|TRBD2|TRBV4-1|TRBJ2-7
CASSQDPRGRAYEQYF
TGCGCCAGCAGCCAAGATCCCCGCGGGAGGGCCTACGAGCAGTACTTC